This T cell receptor beta chain was observed in a study of T cells after yellow fever vaccination. Overall study results and limits: Though weaker, the secondary response peaked faster, on day 5 versus 15. The booster response re-showed most primary clones: more than 95% CD4, 88% CD8.

For TCR, cDNA came from 5'RACE template switching, which added a universal primer site and UMIs. TCRdb re-called the 5' RACE reads with MiXCR, one entry per CDR3 protein. The sample carries hundreds of thousands of distinct CDR3 sequences, roughly 4% recorded once. Of note for this clonotype: The antigen remains undetermined.

Germline V CDR1 and CDR2: KGHDR, SFDVKD. CDR3 length: 14 amino acids. V lost 10 bases, J lost 8 bases, and 5 bases stayed unmatched. The TCR sequence derives from a man between 18 and 35 years old who received the YFV17D yellow fever vaccine. This chain joins TRBV24-1 and TRBJ2-1; 15 nucleotides match TRBD2. Sample: PBMCs, taken on the day of the yellow fever booster vaccination. Here the CDR3 reads CATAGTSGGHEQFF. CDR3 sequence (DNA): TGTGCCACAGCCGGGACTAGCGGGGGGCATGAGCAGTTCTTC.